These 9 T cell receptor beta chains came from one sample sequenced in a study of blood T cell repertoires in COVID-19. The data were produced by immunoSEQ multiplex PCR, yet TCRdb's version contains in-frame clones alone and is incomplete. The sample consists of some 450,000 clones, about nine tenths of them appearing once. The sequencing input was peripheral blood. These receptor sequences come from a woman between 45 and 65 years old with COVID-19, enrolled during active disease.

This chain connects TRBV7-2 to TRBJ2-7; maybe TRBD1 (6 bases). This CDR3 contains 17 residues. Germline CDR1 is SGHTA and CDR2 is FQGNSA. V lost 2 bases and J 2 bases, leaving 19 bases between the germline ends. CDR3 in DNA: TGTGCCAGCAGCTTATCGTTCGGGACACCAATGACCTACGAGCAGTACTTC. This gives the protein CASSLSFGTPMTYEQYF.

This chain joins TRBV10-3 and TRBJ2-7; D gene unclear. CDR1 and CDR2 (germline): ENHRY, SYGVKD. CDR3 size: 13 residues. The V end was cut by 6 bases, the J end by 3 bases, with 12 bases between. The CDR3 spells CAIRPDNDYEQYF. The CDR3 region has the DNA TGTGCCATCAGGCCAGACAACGACTACGAGCAGTACTTC.

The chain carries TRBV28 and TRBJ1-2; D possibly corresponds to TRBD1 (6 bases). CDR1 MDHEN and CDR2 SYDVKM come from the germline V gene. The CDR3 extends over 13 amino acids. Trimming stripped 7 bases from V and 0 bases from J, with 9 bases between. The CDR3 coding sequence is TGTGCCAGCAAAGGGGGAGCTAACTATGGCTACACCTTC. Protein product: CASKGGANYGYTF.

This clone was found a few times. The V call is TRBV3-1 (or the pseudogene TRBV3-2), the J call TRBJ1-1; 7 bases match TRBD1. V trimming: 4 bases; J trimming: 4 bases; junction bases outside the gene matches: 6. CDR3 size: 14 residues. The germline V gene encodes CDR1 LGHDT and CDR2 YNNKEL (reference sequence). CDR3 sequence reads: CASSLTGDGTEAFF. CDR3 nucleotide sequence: TGTGCCAGCAGCCTAACAGGGGACGGCACTGAAGCTTTCTTT.

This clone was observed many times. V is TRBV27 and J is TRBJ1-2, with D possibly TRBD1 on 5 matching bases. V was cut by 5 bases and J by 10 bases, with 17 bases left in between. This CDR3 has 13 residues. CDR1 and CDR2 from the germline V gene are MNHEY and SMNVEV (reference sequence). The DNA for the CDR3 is TGTGCCAGCAGTCTGGGGCCCCCTTTGGCCTACACCTTC. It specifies CASSLGPPLAYTF.

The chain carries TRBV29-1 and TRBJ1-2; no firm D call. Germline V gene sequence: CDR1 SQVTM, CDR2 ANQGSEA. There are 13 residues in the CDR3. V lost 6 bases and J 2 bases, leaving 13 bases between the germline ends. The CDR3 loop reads CSVRKGGNYGYTF. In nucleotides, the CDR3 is TGCAGCGTGCGTAAGGGCGGGAACTATGGCTACACCTTC. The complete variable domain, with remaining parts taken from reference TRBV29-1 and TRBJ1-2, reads SAVISQKPSRDICQRGTSLTIQCQVDSQVTMMFWYRQQPGQSLTLIATANQGSEATYESGFVIDKFPISRPNLTFSTLTVSNMSPEDSSIYLCSVRKGGNYGYTFGSGTRLTVV.

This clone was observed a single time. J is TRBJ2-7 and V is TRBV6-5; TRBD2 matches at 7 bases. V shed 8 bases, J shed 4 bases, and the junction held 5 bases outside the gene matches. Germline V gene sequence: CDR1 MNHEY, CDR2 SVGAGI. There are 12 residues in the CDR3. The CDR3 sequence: CASAPAGYEQYF. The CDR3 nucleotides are TGTGCCAGCGCGCCAGCGGGATACGAGCAGTACTTC.

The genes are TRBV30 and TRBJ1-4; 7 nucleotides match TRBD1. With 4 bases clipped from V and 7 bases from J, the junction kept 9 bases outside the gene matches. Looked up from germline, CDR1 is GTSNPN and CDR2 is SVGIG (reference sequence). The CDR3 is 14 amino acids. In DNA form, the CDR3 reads TGTGCCTGGATCTCCGGGACAGAGGGTGAAAAACTGTTTTTT. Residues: CAWISGTEGEKLFF. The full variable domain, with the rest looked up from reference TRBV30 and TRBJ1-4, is SQTIHQWPATLVQPVGSPLSLECTVEGTSNPNLYWYRQAAGRGLQLLFYSVGIGQISSEVPQNLSASRPQDRQFILSSKKLLLSDSGFYLCAWISGTEGEKLFFGSGTQLSVL.

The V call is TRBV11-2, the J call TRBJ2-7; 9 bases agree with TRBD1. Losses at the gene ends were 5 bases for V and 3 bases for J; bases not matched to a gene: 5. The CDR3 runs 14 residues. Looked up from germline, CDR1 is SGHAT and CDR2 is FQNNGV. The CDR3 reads CASSPGTGNYEQYF. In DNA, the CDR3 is TGTGCCAGCAGCCCCGGGACAGGGAACTACGAGCAGTACTTC. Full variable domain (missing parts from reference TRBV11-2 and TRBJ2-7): EAGVAQSPRYKIIEKRQSVAFWCNPISGHATLYWYQQILGQGPKLLIQFQNNGVVDDSQLPKDRFSAERLKGVDSTLKIQPAKLEDSAVYLCASSPGTGNYEQYFGPGTRLTVT.